The sequence of this T cell receptor beta chain was determined in a study of response to subunit inactivated influenza vaccine (dated by TCRdb to between 2018 and 2020). Context from the whole study: Deep quantitative T cell receptor repertoire profiling was used in the study to track responses to a trivalent subunit inactivated influenza vaccine. What the authors observed across the whole study: According to the authors, only a limited number of new T cells may be recruited by each seasonal influenza vaccination.

This clonotype was seen only a few times. The antigen this receptor binds is unknown. Base qualities are not at hand, and no much larger clone is one base apart. Library method: RT-PCR. The data were produced on an Illumina HiSeq 2500. TCRdb reanalyzed the raw reads on its own, using fastp at Q25 for trimming and MiXCR for clone calling, and kept in-frame beta chains. When rows share a CDR3 protein, they turn into one entry using the most common DNA and genes. For this sample there are about 170,000 distinct CDR3 sequences; roughly 12% appear just once. The ten largest make up less than 30% of the sample. The CDR3, cysteine through phenylalanine, is 15 amino acids long. Only the CDR3 portion is preserved as DNA: 45 bases, with reading frame beginning at the first base. V ends up 6 bases short and J 3 bases short, with an unmatched junction base count of 7. The germline V gene provides CDR1 MNHNS and CDR2 SASEGT.

Separately, the same data were catalogued under a study of T cells expressing NK-cell markers. The other study reports the following: TCR beta cDNA libraries were prepared using 5'RACE template switching, which introduced a universal primer site and unique molecular identifiers. Three sorted T-cell subsets (CD3+CD56+NKG2C+, CD3+CD56+NKG2C- and CD3+CD56-NKG2C+) from roughly eight donors had their TCR beta-chain repertoires profiled. Among the eight sequenced donors, only one was HCMV-seronegative, while the other seven were HCMV-seropositive. To restrict sorting to alphabetaTCR-expressing T cells, an anti-gammadeltaTCR antibody was added in several experiments. In more than 5 donors, the dominant CD3+CD56+NKG2C+ clonotypes ranked among the top 10 CD8+ clonotypes, making up 1.0-7.0% of CD8+ T cells. Those dominant clonotypes were again the most abundant among CD3+CD56-NKG2C+ cells in a few donors, at about 28.3-60.1%. Whether the expanded NKG2C-expressing T cell clones were specific for HCMV antigens was left unclear. Randomly selected healthy volunteers, three men and five women, were used as the eight sequenced donors. A commercial ELISA kit detecting HCMV-specific IgG in serum was used to determine HCMV serostatus. Peripheral blood mononuclear cells were isolated from blood by Ficoll density gradient centrifugation. Magnetic immunoseparation with Miltenyi isolation kits was used to isolate CD4+ and CD8+ T cells from PBMC. cDNA synthesis was primed from the TCR beta constant segment, followed by two successive PCR amplification steps. Illumina HiSeq 2000/2500, MiSeq or NextSeq was used to sequence libraries as 2 x 150 bp reads. Reads were demultiplexed and grouped by UMI with MIGEC, and clonotypes were assembled and quantified with MiTCR. Only TCR cDNA sequences supported by at least two reads were kept to exclude erroneous sequences. Downstream repertoire analysis used the tcR package, and clonotypes were matched across fractions by CDR3 nucleotide sequence plus V segment. Antigen specificity was annotated against VDJdb with VDJmatch, allowing one amino acid substitution in CDR3.

The rearrangement combines TRBV6-1 with TRBJ2-2; 7 middle bases align to TRBD1. Sequencing was performed on CD8+ T cells sorted from PBMCs, taken 11 to 12 days after vaccination. The clonotype originates from a man in his fifties who received an inactivated influenza vaccine. Donor details come from another sample of the same person, matched by shared clones. The DNA sequence follows: TGTGCCAGCAGGCGACAGGGTTTGGACACCGGGGAGCTGTTTTTT. Its amino acids are CASRRQGLDTGELFF.